This T cell receptor beta chain was sequenced in a study of T cells in Graves' hyperthyroidism and ophthalmopathy. The germline gives CDR1 SEHNR, CDR2 FQNEAQ (reference sequence). The CDR3 contains 13 residues. With 5 bases removed from V and 3 bases from J, the gap between germline ends came to 5 bases. Patients having uncontrolled infection, another autoimmune disease, pregnancy or lactation were not included. The investigators amplified TCR beta CDR3 regions from RNA transcripts. When the TCR CDR3 underwent first-round RT-PCR, the HTBI primer set was used. TCRdb passed the multiplex PCR reads through MiXCR, listing each CDR3 protein once. This table has about 360,000 distinct CDR3 sequences, roughly 12% appearing once. This clonotype has just a few counts.

The sequence was collected from a man in his thirties or forties with Graves' hyperthyroidism that later progressed to Graves' ophthalmopathy. Sequencing input: blood. This chain joins TRBV7-9 and TRBJ1-6, with no clear D. CDR3 protein: CASSPNYNSPLHF. In DNA form, the CDR3 reads TGTGCCAGCAGCCCAAACTATAATTCACCCCTCCACTTT.